Presented here are 22 T cell receptor beta chains from one specimen sequenced in a study of Ad26.COV2.S vaccination and SARS-CoV-2 variants. Assay: immunoSEQ multiplex PCR; the TCRdb copy retains only in-frame clones and omits some. In the table there are 350,000 to 450,000 clones, about 83% of which are singletons. The treatment was: around 19 received Ad26.COV2.S at low or high dose, single or two shots; about 5 received placebo; per-sample allocation not given. Day 63 following the first vaccine or placebo injection was when the samples were taken. The material sequenced was peripheral blood, taken in a trial of Ad26.COV2.S vaccine versus placebo. These receptors all come from a person aged 18 to 65 who received the Ad26.COV2.S COVID-19 vaccine or a placebo.

The chain links TRBV5-6 to TRBJ2-5; 15 bases fit TRBD2. V gave up 2 bases and J gave up 2 bases; unmatched junction bases: 4. The CDR3 has 17 residues. Germline CDR1 is SGHDT and CDR2 is YYEEEE. The CDR3 loop reads CASSLRTSGRGQETQYF. The CDR3 DNA reads TGTGCCAGCAGCTTAAGGACTAGCGGGAGGGGGCAAGAGACCCAGTACTTC.

The chain employs TRBV7-2 and TRBJ2-7; a weak D match, TRBD1 (8 bases). The CDR3 loop spans 15 amino acids. V gave up 5 bases and J gave up 5 bases, with 19 bases separating them. CDR1 and CDR2 (germline): SGHTA, FQGNSA. CDR3 nucleotides: TGTGCCAGCAGCGACGGACAGGGAGGGCCTAACGAGCAGTACTTC. Amino acids: CASSDGQGGPNEQYF.

The V and J genes are TRBV9 and TRBJ2-7, with D perhaps given as TRBD1 or TRBD2 (5 bases each). The CDR3 runs 14 residues. Germline V lookup: CDR1 SGDLS, CDR2 YYNGEE. Trimming took 3 bases from V and 6 from J, leaving 16 bases between them. CDR3 nucleotides: TGTGCCAGCAGCGCGAGTGGGGGTTCAGGCGAGCAGTACTTC. Translation gives CASSASGGSGEQYF.

The chain carries TRBV10-3 and TRBJ2-7; TRBD2 matches at 10 bases. Germline CDR1 is ENHRY and CDR2 is SYGVKD. V dropped 11 bases and J dropped 5; count of bases not matched to a gene: 12. There are 14 residues in the CDR3. CDR3 sequence (DNA): TGTGCCTCAAGGACTAGCGGAGAAGTAAACGAGCAGTACTTC. Protein sequence: CASRTSGEVNEQYF.

This chain connects TRBV2 to TRBJ1-2, with a tentative D call TRBD1 (6 bases). This CDR3 has 15 amino acids. V gave up 2 bases and J gave up 8 bases, with 18 bases separating them. Germline V CDR1 and CDR2: SNHLY, FYNNEI. CDR3 loop: CASSEWNRVTGGYTF. The CDR3 DNA reads as TGTGCCAGCAGTGAATGGAACAGGGTTACAGGAGGCTACACCTTC.

The chain couples TRBV2 to TRBJ2-6; D gene unclear. The CDR3 runs 16 residues. Germline lookup yields CDR1 SNHLY and CDR2 FYNNEI. V lost 3 bases and J lost 4, with 13 bases in between. CDR3 coding DNA: TGTGCCAGCAGTGATTCGGAACCTTCGGGGGCCAACGTCCTGACTTTC. Amino acid sequence: CASSDSEPSGANVLTF. The full variable domain, rest sourced from reference TRBV2 and TRBJ2-6, is EPEVTQTPSHQVTQMGQEVILRCVPISNHLYFYWYRQILGQKVEFLVSFYNNEISEKSEIFDDQFSVERPDGSNFTLKIRSTKLEDSAMYFCASSDSEPSGANVLTFGAGSRLTVL.

The V and J genes are TRBV11-3 and TRBJ1-1; tentatively, D is TRBD1 (5 bases). Germline CDR1 reads SGHNT; CDR2 reads YENEEA. The CDR3 is made up of 14 amino acids. Trimming took off 5 bases at V and 5 bases at J, with 15 bases between the two ends. The CDR3: CASSRTGGVTEAFF. The DNA for the CDR3 is TGTGCCAGCAGCCGAACCGGGGGGGTTACTGAAGCTTTCTTT.

J is TRBJ1-1 and V is TRBV24-1; maybe TRBD1 (5 bases). CDR3 length equals 10 residues. Trimming removed 10 bases at V and 9 bases at J, with 11 bases between. In germline, CDR1 is KGHDR, CDR2 SFDVKD. CDR3 amino acids: CATNGGKAFF. DNA for the CDR3: TGTGCCACGAACGGGGGGAAAGCTTTCTTT.

About this clone: The junction shows a germline mismatch at one end, possibly a read error. This chain links TRBV11-2 with TRBJ2-6; no clear D. Germline CDR1 SGHAT, CDR2 FQNNGV. The CDR3 length is 14 residues. The CDR3 is CASRLGVWANVLTF. The CDR3 bases are TGTGCCAGCAGATTAGGAGTCTGGGCCAACGTCCTGACTTTC. Looking up the rest from reference TRBV11-2 and TRBJ2-6 gives the full variable domain: EAGVAQSPRYKIIEKRQSVAFWCNPISGHATLYWYQQILGQGPKLLIQFQNNGVVDDSQLPKDRFSAERLKGVDSTLKIQPAKLEDSAVYLCASRLGVWANVLTFGAGSRLTVL.

This chain uses TRBV11-3 with TRBJ2-4; D call uncertain. The length of the CDR3 is 12 residues. Trimming shortened V by 5 bases and J by 10 bases, and 12 bases separated the two germline ends. Per the germline V gene, CDR1 is SGHNT and CDR2 is YENEEA. For the CDR3, the DNA is TGTGCCAGCAGCCGCGCCATGGAAATTCAGTACTTC. Its translation: CASSRAMEIQYF.

The chain links TRBV5-4 to TRBJ1-2; perhaps TRBD1 as D (5 bases). Trimming removed 3 bases at V and 5 bases at J, with 8 bases between. The CDR3 runs to 12 residues. Looked up from germline, CDR1 is SGHNT and CDR2 is YYREEE (reference sequence). In DNA form, the CDR3 reads TGTGCCAGCAGCTCCACAGGTTATGGCTACACCTTC. It yields the protein CASSSTGYGYTF.

The J gene is TRBJ2-4, the V gene TRBV4-3; maybe TRBD1 (5 bases). The CDR3 loop spans 15 amino acids. Germline CDR1 and CDR2: LGHNA and YSLEER. The V end lost 1 base, the J end lost 1 base, and 8 bases lay between the germline ends. The CDR3 loop is CASSQGKGAKNIQYF. The CDR3 DNA reads as TGCGCCAGCAGCCAAGGGAAGGGGGCCAAAAACATTCAGTACTTC.

J is TRBJ2-5 and V is TRBV4-2, with TRBD2 matching over 12 bases. The trim removed 4 bases at V and 6 bases at J, leaving 6 bases unmatched. The CDR3 has 15 amino acids. Germline assignment: CDR1 LGHNA and CDR2 YNFKEQ. The CDR3 bases are TGTGCCAGCAGCCCAGGACTAGCGGGGAGGAAGACCCAGTACTTC. This translates into CASSPGLAGRKTQYF.

The chain uses TRBV10-3 and TRBJ1-1; 7 bases agree with TRBD1. V dropped 0 bases and J dropped 3; count of bases not matched to a gene: 10. The CDR3 has 17 amino acids. Germline lookup yields CDR1 ENHRY and CDR2 SYGVKD. The CDR3 loop reads CAISESRGLPFYTEAFF. In DNA form, the CDR3 reads TGTGCCATCAGTGAGTCAAGGGGGCTTCCCTTTTACACTGAAGCTTTCTTT.

The chain links TRBV4-3 to TRBJ1-6; D may be TRBD1 (6 bases). The CDR3 has 16 residues. Looked up from germline, CDR1 is LGHNA and CDR2 is YSLEER. The germline V and J ends were trimmed by 2 bases and 9 bases, with 17 bases remaining between them. CDR3 sequence reads: CASSQRIQGRGSPLHF. The CDR3 DNA is TGCGCCAGCAGCCAAAGGATACAGGGTAGAGGTTCACCCCTCCACTTT.

The chain combines TRBV7-2 with TRBJ2-7; D ambiguous. Germline CDR1 and CDR2: SGHTA and FQGNSA. The ends were cut back, 5 bases at V and 3 bases at J, with 17 bases in the middle. The CDR3 has 15 residues. CDR3 nucleotide sequence: TGTGCCAGCAGCCCGCGGTCCACTATGGACTACGAGCAGTACTTC. Amino acids: CASSPRSTMDYEQYF.

This rearrangement joins TRBV3-1 (or the pseudogene TRBV3-2) to TRBJ2-7; TRBD2 matches at 8 bases. The CDR3 has 14 amino acids. V trimming: 1 base; J trimming: 7 bases; junction bases outside the gene matches: 6. Germline CDR1 and CDR2: LGHDT and YNNKEL (reference sequence). CDR3 DNA sequence: TGTGCCAGCAGCCAAGCGGGAGGGACGGAAGAGCAGTACTTC. This sequence encodes CASSQAGGTEEQYF.

The gene calls are TRBV29-1 and TRBJ2-1, with TRBD2 identical over 14 bases. The junction had 8 bases not matched to a gene; V was cut back by 6 bases and J by 7 bases. Germline values: CDR1 SQVTM, CDR2 ANQGSEA. The CDR3 sequence is 15 residues long. In DNA form, the CDR3 reads TGCAGCGTACGACTAGCGGGGGGGCCCGTGAATGAGCAGTTCTTC. The encoded protein is CSVRLAGGPVNEQFF.

The chain combines TRBV7-3 with TRBJ1-5; D not certain. This CDR3 comprises 13 residues. Germline-derived CDR1 and CDR2 are SGHTA and FQGTGA. V lost 1 base, J lost 5 bases, and 6 bases lay in between. The CDR3 here is CASSLSRDQPQHF. The CDR3 coding sequence is TGTGCCAGCAGCTTAAGCCGGGATCAGCCCCAGCATTTT.

This clone was picked up one time. This sample includes further DNA sequences coding for the same CDR3. The rearrangement uses TRBV30 and TRBJ1-2; TRBD1 matches 8 bases. Per germline, CDR1 GTSNPN and CDR2 SVGIG (reference sequence). The V segment lost 2 bases and the J segment 7 bases; nucleotides outside the gene matches: 3. The CDR3 runs 12 residues. CDR3 amino acids: CAWSPTGAGYTF. In DNA form, the CDR3 reads TGTGCCTGGAGTCCGACAGGGGCTGGCTACACCTTC.

This chain links TRBV5-6 with TRBJ2-2; 7 bases agree with TRBD1. The germline V gene has CDR1 SGHDT and CDR2 YYEEEE. With 4 bases clipped from V and 1 base from J, the junction kept 10 bases outside the gene matches. This CDR3 has 17 amino acids. CDR3 nucleotides: TGTGCCAGCAGCGTGACCACAGGGGCCCTGAACACCGGGGAGCTGTTTTTT. It yields the protein CASSVTTGALNTGELFF.

The V and J genes are TRBV3-1 (or the pseudogene TRBV3-2) and TRBJ2-2; TRBD1 aligns across 10 bases. Germline assignment: CDR1 LGHDT and CDR2 YNNKEL (reference sequence). The CDR3 loop spans 19 amino acids. V dropped 4 bases and J dropped 1; count of bases not matched to a gene: 12. The CDR3 bases are TGTGCCAGCAGCCCGGGACAGGGGTTGAGATTAGGGAACACCGGGGAGCTGTTTTTT. Amino acids: CASSPGQGLRLGNTGELFF.